This T cell receptor beta chain comes out of a study of breast tumors, draining lymph nodes, adjacent tissues. Study observations and caveats: Luminal-like breast cancer showed significantly higher tumor–nontumor repertoire similarity than basal-like. Tumors had less TCR diversity than lymph nodes, more than nontumor tissue.

As to this clonotype: Antigen specificity is unknown.

Germline CDR1 is SQVTM and CDR2 is ANQGSEA. V shed 6 bases, J shed 5 bases, and the junction held 15 bases outside the gene matches. This CDR3 is 16 amino acids long. TCRdb re-called the multiplex PCR reads through MiXCR, storing one row per CDR3 protein. Among approximately 12,000 distinct CDR3 sequences listed, 45% to 55% were seen once. This clonotype originated in a female donor with breast cancer. Some clones in this sample may be carry-over from other donors' samples. This sequence joins TRBV29-1 and TRBJ2-5, with 10 nucleotides matching TRBD2. The sequenced material came from tumor-adjacent breast tissue. The CDR3 sequence: CSVSGGPSGSGETQYF. The CDR3 DNA follows: TGCAGCGTCTCAGGTGGCCCTAGCGGGAGTGGGGAGACCCAGTACTTC.